This entry describes one T cell receptor beta chain. Its antigen is not yet known. Nothing much larger sits one base from this clone, and base qualities are not available. Collaborating institutions collected whole blood in K2EDTA tubes following their own protocols. For TCRbeta analysis, collaborators shipped samples in one of three forms: frozen whole blood, isolated PBMCs, or DNA extracted from either of those sample types. This sample is part of a study of blood T cell repertoires in COVID-19 (dated by TCRdb to 2018 to 2020). Describing the broader study: The collaborator samples originated in the United States, Italy and Spain and spanned the acute and convalescent phases of COVID-19. The prospective study material was composed of cDNA or gDNA derived from T cells, B-cell-depleted T cells, or PBMCs. Subjects who had been exposed to COVID-19, were actively infected with it, or had recovered from it provided the deeply sampled blood TCRbeta repertoires that made up the dataset. The repertoires were made available in a free public database intended to serve as a resource for research on the immune response to SARS-CoV-2. Samples came from the ongoing ImmuneRACE study (first 160 participants) plus 1,254 subjects from 6 global collaborators. A de-identified subject ID, COVID-19 status, age in years and sex were almost always included in the sample metadata. Where available, HLA class I and class II types were taken from metadata supplied by the sample provider and were not determined by assay-based typing.

Summary of the overall study and its limitations: The amount of clinical and demographic metadata varied by source and participant and was provided uncurated.

V sheds 6 bases and J sheds 4 bases, leaving 15 bases between their ends. The germline V gene (reference sequence) specifies LNHDA as CDR1 and SQIVND as CDR2. The CDR3 holds 14 amino acids from the cysteine to the phenylalanine. Solely the CDR3 DNA is kept, with 42 bases framed from the first base. TCRbeta CDR3 regions were amplified from genomic DNA using the immunoSEQ Assay, a bias-controlled multiplex PCR. Regarding the original processing steps: Within the assay, amplification of reference gene primers was used to estimate how many nucleated cells each sample contained. To quantify the absolute abundance of each unique TCRbeta CDR3 rearrangement, sequence reads were collapsed and filtered. Productive Simpson clonality was computed per sample as the square root of Simpson's diversity index over productive rearrangements. Here the immuneACCESS table is served through TCRdb, limited to in-frame sequences with V and J called. Missing clones are a known gap in these copies; in checked studies unresolved V genes cover under half, and the rest lacks a known reason. The V and J calls and clone size were taken over from that table, and D and trimming were inferred from the DNA. In this sample the table shows approximately 160,000 clones, 84% of which occur a single time. Roughly 15% of the sample belongs to the ten largest clones.

The TCR sequence derives from a man between 18 and 29 years old with active or convalescent COVID-19. The sequencing input was peripheral blood. The chain is assembled from TRBV19 and TRBJ1-2; TRBD1 is a weak D gene call, 5 bases matching. The nucleotide sequence is TGTGCCAGTAGGACACAGGCAAGGAGCTATGGCTACACCTTC. Its amino acids are CASRTQARSYGYTF.